This passage covers 32 T cell receptor beta chains from one sample sequenced in a study of blood T cell repertoires in COVID-19. Produced via immunoSEQ multiplex PCR; TCRdb's table is partial and in-frame only. The repertoire holds hundreds of thousands of clones, with approximately 86% as singletons. Source material: peripheral blood. Receptors were obtained from a woman older than 75 with active or convalescent COVID-19.

The chain combines TRBV5-1 with TRBJ2-3, with 8 bases fitting TRBD2. Trimming removed 3 bases from V and 5 bases from J; junction bases left unmatched: 8. The CDR3 spans 15 residues. The germline CDR1 and CDR2 sequences are SGHRS and YFSETQ. CDR3 sequence: CASSSGGGHEDTQYF. CDR3 sequence (DNA): TGCGCCAGCAGCTCCGGCGGGGGGCATGAAGATACGCAGTATTTT.

The J gene is TRBJ2-2, the V gene TRBV15; 9 nucleotides align to TRBD1. The CDR3 loop spans 19 amino acids. Germline values: CDR1 LNHNV, CDR2 YYDKDF (reference sequence). The V gene end was trimmed by 4 bases and the J gene end by 0 bases; junction bases not matched to a gene: 12. DNA for the CDR3: TGTGCCACCAGCAAACCGGGACAGGGAGTGGGAACGAACACCGGGGAGCTGTTTTTT. Its protein product is CATSKPGQGVGTNTGELFF. Filled out from reference TRBV15 and TRBJ2-2, the complete variable domain reads DAMVIQNPRYQVTQFGKPVTLSCSQTLNHNVMYWYQQKSSQAPKLLFHYYDKDFNNEADTPDNFQSRRPNTSFCFLDIRSPGLGDTAMYLCATSKPGQGVGTNTGELFFGEGSRLTVL.

The gene calls are TRBV3-1 (or the pseudogene TRBV3-2) and TRBJ1-1; 8 bases match TRBD1. Per the germline V gene, CDR1 is LGHDT and CDR2 is YNNKEL (reference sequence). V was clipped by 2 bases and J by 7 bases; unmatched bases: 6. This CDR3 is built from 14 residues. CDR3 loop: CASSQPGTGVEAFF. The CDR3 region has the DNA TGTGCCAGCAGCCAACCCGGGACAGGAGTTGAAGCTTTCTTT.

The CDR3 spells CASSLFGGNEKLFF. The CDR3 nucleotides are TGTGCCAGCAGTTTATTCGGCGGGAATGAAAAACTGTTTTTT. This chain joins TRBV28 and TRBJ1-4, with D unresolved. V shed 1 base and J shed 5 bases, with 8 bases lying between them. Germline values: CDR1 MDHEN, CDR2 SYDVKM. The CDR3 consists of 14 residues.

This clone occurred once. This chain uses TRBV7-2 with TRBJ1-4; 8 positions agree with TRBD1. Trimming took 2 bases from V and 2 from J; bases not matched to a gene: 1. This CDR3 comprises 15 residues. Germline V gives CDR1 SGHTA, CDR2 FQGNSA. CDR3 bases: TGTGCCAGCAGCTTAAACAGGGGGACTAATGAAAAACTGTTTTTT. Protein product: CASSLNRGTNEKLFF.

The CDR3 protein is CASTKGTFTDTQYF. The CDR3 nucleotides read TGTGCCAGCACCAAAGGGACTTTCACAGATACGCAGTATTTT. The chain joins TRBV5-6 to TRBJ2-3; a possible D gene is TRBD2 (6 bases). The CDR3 extends over 14 amino acids. V was pared by 6 bases and J by 2 bases, with 13 bases between. CDR1 and CDR2 from the germline V gene are SGHDT and YYEEEE. Using reference TRBV5-6 and TRBJ2-3 for the parts outside the CDR3, the full variable domain is DAGVTQSPTHLIKTRGQQVTLRCSPKSGHDTVSWYQQALGQGPQFIFQYYEEEERQRGNFPDRFSGHQFPNYSSELNVNALLLGDSALYLCASTKGTFTDTQYFGPGTRLTVL.

The J gene is TRBJ1-1, the V gene TRBV3-1 (or the pseudogene TRBV3-2); tentatively, D is TRBD1 (5 bases). Germline loops: CDR1 LGHDT, CDR2 YNNKEL (reference sequence). Trimming pared 3 bases from V and 3 bases from J, leaving 11 bases between. This CDR3 region has 14 residues. The chain's CDR3 is CASSHGGGHTEAFF. The DNA of the CDR3 is TGTGCCAGCAGCCATGGGGGGGGACACACTGAAGCTTTCTTT.

This rearrangement joins TRBV11-2 to TRBJ1-3; D ambiguous. Germline assignment: CDR1 SGHAT and CDR2 FQNNGV. Trimming took 5 bases from V and 7 from J, leaving 18 bases between them. The CDR3 is 15 residues long. This CDR3 reads CASSDILGTGNTIYF. CDR3 nucleotide sequence: TGTGCCAGCAGCGACATTCTGGGAACGGGGAACACCATATATTTT.

The rearrangement joins TRBV18 to TRBJ2-3; 7 nucleotides line up with TRBD1. The ends lost 4 bases at V and 0 bases at J; junction bases unmatched: 10. This CDR3 contains 17 residues. Germline V gene lookup returns CDR1 KGHSH and CDR2 LQKENI. The CDR3, as DNA: TGTGCCAGCTCACTCTTACAAGGGGGCGGAAGCACAGATACGCAGTATTTT. This translates into CASSLLQGGGSTDTQYF.

This clone was observed a handful of times. The V gene is TRBV19, the J gene TRBJ1-2; D may be TRBD1 (6 bases). This CDR3 contains 12 residues. Germline assignment: CDR1 LNHDA and CDR2 SQIVND (reference sequence). The V gene lost 6 bases and the J gene lost 1 base, with 6 bases spanning the gap. The CDR3 is CASRQGNYGYTF. The CDR3 nucleotides read TGTGCCAGTAGACAGGGTAACTATGGCTACACCTTC.

This rearrangement joins TRBV5-1 to TRBJ1-1; D not certain. CDR3 length: 13 residues. The germline gives CDR1 SGHRS, CDR2 YFSETQ. With 0 bases removed from V and 0 bases from J, the gap between germline ends came to 3 bases. This chain's CDR3 is CASSLELNTEAFF. The DNA for the CDR3 is TGCGCCAGCAGCTTGGAGCTGAACACTGAAGCTTTCTTT.

The V and J genes are TRBV28 and TRBJ2-7; tentative D call: TRBD2 (6 bases). CDR1 and CDR2 from the germline V gene are MDHEN and SYDVKM. This CDR3 has 14 residues. With 4 bases removed from V and 3 bases from J, the gap between germline ends came to 13 bases. The CDR3 is CASSSPGLSYEQYF. As DNA, the CDR3 is TGTGCCAGCAGTTCACCGGGACTGAGCTACGAGCAGTACTTC.

The rearrangement links TRBV6-1 to TRBJ1-1, with 7 positions matching TRBD1. V lost 8 bases and J lost 3; bases outside the gene matches: 12. The CDR3 consists of 15 residues. Germline V gives CDR1 MNHNS, CDR2 SASEGT. The CDR3 loop reads CASQAKTGWDTEAFF. The CDR3 nucleotides read TGTGCCAGCCAGGCCAAGACAGGGTGGGACACTGAAGCTTTCTTT.

The chain couples TRBV2 to TRBJ1-4, with TRBD1 identical over 8 bases. This CDR3 region has 19 residues. Germline lookup yields CDR1 SNHLY and CDR2 FYNNEI. J gave up 8 bases and V 5 bases, and 22 bases lay outside the gene matches. The CDR3 sequence: CASSSGRRKTGVVGEKLFF. In nucleotides, the CDR3 is TGTGCCAGCAGTTCGGGGCGGAGAAAGACAGGGGTGGTGGGAGAAAAACTGTTTTTT.

The V and J genes are TRBV7-9 and TRBJ2-5; 7 nucleotides agree with TRBD2. J was trimmed by 4 bases and V by 0 bases; bases with no gene match: 2. Germline CDR1 SEHNR, CDR2 FQNEAQ (reference sequence). The CDR3 is made up of 14 amino acids. Here the CDR3 reads CASSLASGAETQYF. The CDR3 nucleotides are TGTGCCAGCAGCTTAGCGAGCGGGGCAGAGACCCAGTACTTC.

The rearrangement uses TRBV7-6 and TRBJ2-7, with 10 bases identical to TRBD2. With V trimmed by 5 bases and J by 5 bases, 12 bases remained unmatched. Per the germline V gene, CDR1 is SGHVS and CDR2 is FNYEAQ. The CDR3 runs 16 residues. The CDR3 region has the DNA TGTGCCAGCAGCCCCCAGCCCAGCGGGGGGGTCAACGAGCAGTACTTC. As protein: CASSPQPSGGVNEQYF.

The chain is built from TRBV28 and TRBJ2-5; TRBD2 agrees at 8 bases. Per germline, CDR1 MDHEN and CDR2 SYDVKM. The CDR3 loop spans 12 amino acids. Here the CDR3 reads CAESGGSETQYF. CDR3 sequence (DNA): TGTGCTGAGTCGGGGGGGAGTGAGACCCAGTACTTC.

Worth noting for this clone: A much larger clonotype is one base distant, so this may be a read error. Other nucleotide sequences from this sample produce the same CDR3. The chain couples TRBV18 to TRBJ1-2; TRBD1 matches at 8 bases. Germline-derived CDR1 and CDR2 are KGHSH and LQKENI. V trimming: 3 bases; J trimming: 4 bases; junction bases outside the gene matches: 1. The CDR3 loop spans 13 amino acids. In DNA form, the CDR3 reads TGTGCCAGCTCACCGGACAGGGTCTATGGCTACACCTTC. Protein product: CASSPDRVYGYTF.

This clone was found a few times. CDR3 sequence: CASKTSAIGTQYF. For the CDR3, the DNA is TGTGCCAGCAAGACTAGTGCTATCGGTACGCAGTATTTT. The chain recombines TRBV6-5 with TRBJ2-3; tentative D call: TRBD2 (6 bases). Germline CDR1 is MNHEY and CDR2 is SVGAGI. Trimming removed 7 bases from V and 8 bases from J, with 16 bases in between. The CDR3 is made up of 13 amino acids.

This clone was seen only a few times. The rearrangement links TRBV27 to TRBJ2-1; a possible D gene is TRBD2 (6 bases). V was cut by 3 bases and J by 2 bases, with 11 bases left in between. Germline V gives CDR1 MNHEY, CDR2 SMNVEV (reference sequence). The CDR3 sequence is 15 residues long. As DNA, the CDR3 is TGTGCCAGCAGTTTGGACTACCCGACCTACAATGAGCAGTTCTTC. It yields the protein CASSLDYPTYNEQFF.

The chain carries TRBV5-1 and TRBJ1-1, with 10 nucleotides matching TRBD1. There are 15 residues in the CDR3. Germline lookup yields CDR1 SGHRS and CDR2 YFSETQ. J gave up 8 bases and V 2 bases, and 9 bases lay outside the gene matches. The CDR3, as DNA: TGCGCCAGCAGCTTAACCGGGACAGGGGTAATCGAAGCTTTCTTT. This sequence encodes CASSLTGTGVIEAFF.

The rearrangement links TRBV5-1 to TRBJ2-1; 11 positions agree with TRBD1. Unmatched junction bases numbered 4, after V lost 4 bases and J lost 7 bases. The germline CDR1 and CDR2 sequences are SGHRS and YFSETQ. This CDR3 spans 14 amino acids. The CDR3 DNA is TGCGCCAGCAGCCAAGGGACAGGGGGAAATGAGCAGTTCTTC. Its translation is CASSQGTGGNEQFF.

The chain carries TRBV19 and TRBJ1-4; D gene uncertain. CDR1 and CDR2 from the germline V gene are LNHDA and SQIVND (reference sequence). Trimming pared 5 bases from V and 4 bases from J, leaving 14 bases between. The CDR3 sequence is 15 residues long. Here the CDR3 DNA reads TGTGCCAGTAGTTTACGGGTTCTACTTAATGAAAAACTGTTTTTT. It specifies CASSLRVLLNEKLFF.

This sequence joins TRBV2 and TRBJ1-2; 9 bases align to TRBD1. The CDR3 loop spans 12 amino acids. CDR1 and CDR2 from the germline V gene are SNHLY and FYNNEI. The V gene end was trimmed by 6 bases and the J gene end by 8 bases; junction bases not matched to a gene: 4. CDR3 loop: CASSRTGVGYTF. The CDR3 DNA is TGTGCCAGCAGCCGGACAGGGGTCGGCTACACCTTC.

This clone was found a few times. The CDR3 sequence is CATSRDPGTEQYF. The CDR3 nucleotides are TGTGCCACCAGCAGAGACCCGGGTACCGAGCAGTACTTC. V gene TRBV15 combines with J gene TRBJ2-7; no clear D gene. The CDR3 loop spans 13 amino acids. Germline V gene lookup returns CDR1 LNHNV and CDR2 YYDKDF (reference sequence). V lost 0 bases and J lost 6, with 9 bases in between. Full variable domain (missing parts from reference TRBV15 and TRBJ2-7): DAMVIQNPRYQVTQFGKPVTLSCSQTLNHNVMYWYQQKSSQAPKLLFHYYDKDFNNEADTPDNFQSRRPNTSFCFLDIRSPGLGDTAMYLCATSRDPGTEQYFGPGTRLTVT.

This sequence joins TRBV6-4 and TRBJ1-1; 8 bases align to TRBD1. V was pared by 6 bases and J by 4 bases, with 10 bases of the junction left unmatched. This CDR3 region has 15 residues. Germline assignment: CDR1 MRHNA and CDR2 SNTAGT. CDR3 sequence reads: CASRTEQGAATEAFF. CDR3 nucleotides: TGTGCCAGCAGGACGGAGCAGGGGGCGGCCACTGAAGCTTTCTTT.

This clone has only one observation. The germline gene is not matched at one end of the junction; a read error may be the cause. The rearrangement uses TRBV4-2 and TRBJ2-5; 9 positions match TRBD1. Germline V lookup: CDR1 LGHNA, CDR2 YNFKEQ. This CDR3 comprises 13 residues. DNA of the CDR3: TGTGCCAGCAGCCCAGCGACAGGGGGATCAGTGGACTTC. Its protein product is CASSPATGGSVDF.

This clone was counted a single time. V is TRBV5-4 and J is TRBJ2-2; 8 bases match TRBD1. Germline CDR1 is SGHNT and CDR2 is YYREEE (reference sequence). This CDR3 has 15 residues. J lost 4 bases, V lost 5 bases, and 7 bases had no gene match. Written as DNA, the CDR3 is TGTGCCAGCAGGCAATACAGGGGGAGCACCGGGGAGCTGTTTTTT. It encodes CASRQYRGSTGELFF.

This clone occurred many times. The rearrangement links TRBV3-1 (or the pseudogene TRBV3-2) to TRBJ2-2; 14 bases line up with TRBD2. After removal of 0 bases from V and 5 bases from J, the junction contained 8 bases not matched to a gene. The CDR3 has 19 residues. Germline CDR1 and CDR2: LGHDT and YNNKEL (reference sequence). In nucleotides, the CDR3 is TGTGCCAGCAGCCAAGATCTTAAGACTAGCGGGAGGGTTACCGGGGAGCTGTTTTTT. This translates into CASSQDLKTSGRVTGELFF.

The chain is built from TRBV18 and TRBJ1-6; maybe TRBD1 (5 bases). Trimming removed 3 bases from V and 9 bases from J, with 6 bases in between. Germline CDR1 is KGHSH and CDR2 is LQKENI. The CDR3 loop spans 12 amino acids. The CDR3 sequence: CASSPQGSPLHF. CDR3 in DNA: TGTGCCAGCTCACCTCAGGGTTCACCCCTCCACTTT.

J is TRBJ2-5 and V is TRBV12-3 or TRBV12-4; D gene ambiguous. The CDR3 has 13 amino acids. Trimming removed 3 bases from V and 0 bases from J, with 5 bases in between. This CDR3 is CASSFTDQETQYF. The CDR3 DNA sequence: TGTGCCAGCAGTTTCACAGACCAAGAGACCCAGTACTTC.

The chain employs TRBV28 and TRBJ2-1, with 8 bases that match TRBD2. The CDR3 covers 14 residues. J lost 9 bases, V lost 6 bases, and 10 bases had no gene match. CDR1 is MDHEN and CDR2 is SYDVKM in the germline V gene. CDR3 amino acids: CASSRSSGQSEQFF. As DNA, the CDR3 is TGTGCCAGCAGCCGGTCTAGCGGGCAGTCTGAGCAGTTCTTC.